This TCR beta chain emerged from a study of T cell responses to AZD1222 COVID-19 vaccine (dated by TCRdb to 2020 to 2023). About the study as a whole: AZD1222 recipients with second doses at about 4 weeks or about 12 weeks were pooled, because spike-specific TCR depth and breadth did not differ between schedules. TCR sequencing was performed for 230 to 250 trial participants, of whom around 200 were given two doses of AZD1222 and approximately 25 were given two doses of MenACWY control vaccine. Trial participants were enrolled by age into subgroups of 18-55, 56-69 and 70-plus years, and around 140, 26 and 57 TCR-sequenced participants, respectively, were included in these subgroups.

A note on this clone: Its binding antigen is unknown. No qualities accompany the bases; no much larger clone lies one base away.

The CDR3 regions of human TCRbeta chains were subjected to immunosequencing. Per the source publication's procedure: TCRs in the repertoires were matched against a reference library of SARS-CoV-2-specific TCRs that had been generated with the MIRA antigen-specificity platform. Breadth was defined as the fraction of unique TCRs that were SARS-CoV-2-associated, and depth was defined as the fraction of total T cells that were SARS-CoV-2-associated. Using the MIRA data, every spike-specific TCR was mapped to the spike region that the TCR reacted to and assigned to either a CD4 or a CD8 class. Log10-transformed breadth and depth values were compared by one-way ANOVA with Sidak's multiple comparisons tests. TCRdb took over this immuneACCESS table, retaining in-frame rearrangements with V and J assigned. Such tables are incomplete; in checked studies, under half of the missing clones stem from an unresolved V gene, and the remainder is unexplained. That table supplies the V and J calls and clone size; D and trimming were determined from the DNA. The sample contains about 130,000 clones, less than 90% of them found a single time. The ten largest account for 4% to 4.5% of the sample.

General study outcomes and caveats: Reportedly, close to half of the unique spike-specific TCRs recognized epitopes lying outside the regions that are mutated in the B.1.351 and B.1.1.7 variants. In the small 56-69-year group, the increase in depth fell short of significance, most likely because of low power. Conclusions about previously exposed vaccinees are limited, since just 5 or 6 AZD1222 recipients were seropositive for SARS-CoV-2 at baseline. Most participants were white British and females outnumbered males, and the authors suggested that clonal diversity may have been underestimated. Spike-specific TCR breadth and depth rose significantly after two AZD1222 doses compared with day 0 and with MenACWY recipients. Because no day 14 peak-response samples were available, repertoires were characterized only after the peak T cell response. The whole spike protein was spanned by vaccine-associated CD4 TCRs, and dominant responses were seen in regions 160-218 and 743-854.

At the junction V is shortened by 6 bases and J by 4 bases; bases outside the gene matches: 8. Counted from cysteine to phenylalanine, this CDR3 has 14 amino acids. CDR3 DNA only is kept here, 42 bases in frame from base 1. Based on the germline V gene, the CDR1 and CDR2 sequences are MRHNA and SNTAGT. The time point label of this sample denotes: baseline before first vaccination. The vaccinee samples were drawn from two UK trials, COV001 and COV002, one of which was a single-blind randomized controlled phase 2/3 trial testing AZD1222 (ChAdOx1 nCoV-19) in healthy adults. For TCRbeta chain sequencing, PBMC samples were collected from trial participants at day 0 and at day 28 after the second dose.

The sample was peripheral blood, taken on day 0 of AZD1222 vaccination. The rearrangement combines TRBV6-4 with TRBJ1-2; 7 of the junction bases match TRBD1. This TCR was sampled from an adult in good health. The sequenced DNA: TGTGCCAGCAGAAGCTCGGGACAGCCCTATGGCTACACCTTC. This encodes CASRSSGQPYGYTF.